These T cell receptor beta chains were read from a single sample in a study of radiation and T cells in renal cell carcinoma. Clones were sequenced by immunoSEQ multiplex PCR, and TCRdb holds only the in-frame ones, with some missing. The table lists around 180,000 clones, roughly nine tenths of them singletons. Specimen: blood, collected from a patient whose treatment included radiotherapy and nephrectomy. These receptors were obtained from a woman aged 45-65 years with renal cell carcinoma. Both conserved end residues are part of each CDR3. A D gene is named only where the DNA matches it firmly.

d_call	v_call	j_call	cdr3_nt	cdr3_aa
.	TRBV5-4	TRBJ1-6	TGTGCCAGCAGCTTGGAAGGGTCGCGGAATTCACCCCTCCACTTT	CASSLEGSRNSPLHF
.	TRBV9	TRBJ2-7	TGTGCCAGCAGCCCGTGGGGGCGGTCCTACGAGCAGTACTTC	CASSPWGRSYEQYF
.	TRBV5-5	TRBJ2-6	TGTGCCAGCAGCTTGGTGTCGGTCAACTCTGGGGCCAACGTCCTGACTTTC	CASSLVSVNSGANVLTF
TRBD1	TRBV6-5	TRBJ1-1	TGTGCCAGCAGCGACCCTACAGGGGTGGGCACTGAAGCTTTCTTT	CASSDPTGVGTEAFF
.	TRBV11-2	TRBJ1-2	TGTGCCAGCAGCTTAAATGGTGGGACTGGCTACACCTTC	CASSLNGGTGYTF
.	TRBV9	TRBJ2-1	TGTGCCAGCAACCAGGCCCCCGGTGAGCAGTTCTTC	CASNQAPGEQFF
.	TRBV7-2	TRBJ2-5	TGTGCCAGCAGCTTAGATCGAGGTGGATTAGAGACCCAGTACTTC	CASSLDRGGLETQYF
TRBD2	TRBV7-2	TRBJ2-7	TGTGCCAGCAGCTTATCTCTAGCGGCCTACGAGCAGTACTTC	CASSLSLAAYEQYF
TRBD1	TRBV5-5	TRBJ1-2	TGTGCCAGCAGCTACGGGACAGGGGTCGGCTACACCTTC	CASSYGTGVGYTF
.	TRBV5-1	TRBJ2-5	TGCGCCAGCAGCCATGGCGAATCCCAAGAGACCCAGTACTTC	CASSHGESQETQYF
.	TRBV4-2	TRBJ2-7	TGTGCCAGCAGCCAAGCCCCGAAGGGAATGGGCTACGAGCAGTACTTC	CASSQAPKGMGYEQYF
.	TRBV9	TRBJ1-1	TGTGCCAGCAGCGTAGTGCCGGGCAACCCGAACACTGAAGCTTTCTTT	CASSVVPGNPNTEAFF
.	TRBV19	TRBJ2-3	TGTGCCAGTAGTATAGCTTCAGGCCGAACCGGCACAGATACGCAGTATTTT	CASSIASGRTGTDTQYF
.	TRBV5-1	TRBJ2-7	TGCGCCAGCAGCCCGGATTACGGGGGACAGGAGCAGTACTTC	CASSPDYGGQEQYF
.	TRBV14	TRBJ1-2	TGTGCCAGCAGCCCGCTCAAAGGGACTTACTATGGCTACACCTTC	CASSPLKGTYYGYTF
TRBD1	TRBV9	TRBJ1-2	TGTGCCAGCAGCGTAGATGGTGCAGGGGGAGGTAGCTATGGCTACACCTTC	CASSVDGAGGGSYGYTF
.	TRBV18	TRBJ1-2	TGTGCCAGCTCACCAGGGACTCCCAGTGGCTACACCTTC	CASSPGTPSGYTF
TRBD1	TRBV4-1	TRBJ2-7	TGCGCCAGCAGCCTCTCCTGGTGGCAGGGGGTCTACGAGCAGTACTTC	CASSLSWWQGVYEQYF
.	TRBV9	TRBJ1-3	TGTGCCAGCAGCGTAGGGGGACACTCTGGAAACACCATATATTTT	CASSVGGHSGNTIYF
.	TRBV6-6	TRBJ2-7	TGTGCCAGCAGTATCGGGGGAGATTTCTACGAGCAGTACTTC	CASSIGGDFYEQYF
TRBD1	TRBV7-3	TRBJ1-4	TGTGCCAGCAGCCAGACGGGACAGGGCGGTGAAAAACTGTTTTTT	CASSQTGQGGEKLFF
.	TRBV5-4	TRBJ1-6	TGTGCCAGCAGCCGGGCCGTGGACGCCTCCCTGAATTCACCCCTCCACTTT	CASSRAVDASLNSPLHF
.	TRBV6-6	TRBJ2-7	TGTGCCAGCAGATCCTCTCGGGTCTACGAGCAGTACTTC	CASRSSRVYEQYF
.	TRBV29-1	TRBJ2-7	TGCAGCGCCGACGCCGGGACTGGCTCCTACGAGCAGTACTTC	CSADAGTGSYEQYF